This entry features one TCR beta chain sequence. This specimen belongs to a study of blood T cell repertoires in COVID-19. As for the study in general: Both acute and convalescent COVID-19 samples were obtained from the United States, Italy and Spain.

While infection was still active, Seattle patients were enrolled and then followed longitudinally. With V trimmed by 5 bases and J by 7 bases, 7 bases remained unmatched. The length of the CDR3 is 15 residues. Germline loops: CDR1 MNHEY, CDR2 SMNVEV (reference sequence). This table comes from immunoSEQ multiplex PCR, and its TCRdb copy is limited to in-frame clones, with some not included. The table records around 49,000 clones, 93% of them present only once. This clonotype was sampled from a man aged 60-69 years with COVID-19, enrolled during active disease. The specimen was peripheral blood. This sequence joins TRBV27 and TRBJ2-1; TRBD2 matches 11 bases. Here the CDR3 DNA reads TGTGCCAGCAGTGCCCTAGCGGGAGGAGGGAATGAGCAGTTCTTC. Translation: CASSALAGGGNEQFF.